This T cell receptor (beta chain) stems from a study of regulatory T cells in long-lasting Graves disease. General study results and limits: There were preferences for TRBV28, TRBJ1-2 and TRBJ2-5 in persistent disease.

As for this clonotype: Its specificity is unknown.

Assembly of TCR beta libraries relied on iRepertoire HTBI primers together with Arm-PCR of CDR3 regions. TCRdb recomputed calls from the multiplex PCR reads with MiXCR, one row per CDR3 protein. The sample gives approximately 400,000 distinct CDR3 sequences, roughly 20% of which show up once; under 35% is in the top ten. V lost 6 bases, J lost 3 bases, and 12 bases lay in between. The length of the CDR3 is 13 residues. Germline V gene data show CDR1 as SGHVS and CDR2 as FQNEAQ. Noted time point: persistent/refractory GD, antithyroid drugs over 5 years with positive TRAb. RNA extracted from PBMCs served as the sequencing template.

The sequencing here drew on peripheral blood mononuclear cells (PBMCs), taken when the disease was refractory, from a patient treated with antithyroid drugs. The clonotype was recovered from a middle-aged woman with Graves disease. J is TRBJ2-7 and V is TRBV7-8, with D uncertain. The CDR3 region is CASSFEEYYEQYF. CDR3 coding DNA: TGTGCCAGCAGTTTTGAGGAATACTACGAGCAGTACTTC. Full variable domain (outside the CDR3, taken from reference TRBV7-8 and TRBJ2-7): GAGVSQSPRYKVAKRGQDVALRCDPISGHVSLFWYQQALGQGPEFLTYFQNEAQLDKSGLPSDRFFAERPEGSVSTLKIQRTQQEDSAVYLCASSFEEYYEQYFGPGTRLTVT.